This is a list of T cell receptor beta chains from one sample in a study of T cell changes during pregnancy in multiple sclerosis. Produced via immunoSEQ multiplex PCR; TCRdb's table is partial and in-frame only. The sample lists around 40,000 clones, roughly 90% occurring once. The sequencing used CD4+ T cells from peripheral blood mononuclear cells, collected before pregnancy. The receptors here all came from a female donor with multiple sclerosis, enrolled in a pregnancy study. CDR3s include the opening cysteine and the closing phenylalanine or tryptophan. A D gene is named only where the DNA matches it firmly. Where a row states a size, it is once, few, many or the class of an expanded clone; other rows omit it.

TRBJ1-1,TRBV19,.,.,CASSMQGRLRTEAFF,TGTGCCAGTAGTATGCAGGGTCGTTTGAGGACTGAAGCTTTCTTT
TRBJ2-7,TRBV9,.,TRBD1,CASSQGQGNYEQYF,TGTGCCAGCAGCCAGGGACAGGGGAACTACGAGCAGTACTTC
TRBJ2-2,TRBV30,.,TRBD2,CARGGANTGELFF,TGTGCCCGGGGGGGGGCCAACACCGGGGAGCTGTTTTTT
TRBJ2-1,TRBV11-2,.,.,CASSLFRASVGDEQFF,TGTGCCAGCAGCCTATTTCGGGCTAGCGTGGGGGATGAGCAGTTCTTC
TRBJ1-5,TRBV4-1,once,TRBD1,CASSPRTGGVNQPQHF,TGCGCCAGCAGCCCCAGGACAGGGGGTGTCAATCAGCCCCAGCATTTT
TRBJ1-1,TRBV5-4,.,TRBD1,CASSLAGQGVNTEAFF,TGTGCCAGCAGCTTGGCCGGACAGGGGGTGAACACTGAAGCTTTCTTT
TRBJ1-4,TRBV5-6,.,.,CASSLTPNEKLFF,TGTGCCAGCAGCTTGACTCCCAATGAAAAACTGTTTTTT
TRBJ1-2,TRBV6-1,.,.,CASSEGGVDYGYTF,TGTGCCAGCAGTGAAGGGGGAGTTGACTATGGCTACACCTTC
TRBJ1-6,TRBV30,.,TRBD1,CAWSTTGGSSPLHF,TGTGCCTGGAGTACTACAGGGGGTAGTTCACCCCTCCACTTT
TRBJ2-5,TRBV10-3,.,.,CAIGAFDQETQYF,TGTGCCATCGGGGCGTTTGATCAAGAGACCCAGTACTTC
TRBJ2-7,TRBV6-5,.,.,CASSYNRQRYTYEQYF,TGTGCCAGCAGTTACAACCGACAGCGCTACACCTACGAGCAGTACTTC
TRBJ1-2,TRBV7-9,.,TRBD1,CASSYDRAGGYTF,TGTGCCAGCAGCTATGACAGGGCGGGTGGCTACACCTTC
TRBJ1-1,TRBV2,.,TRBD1,CASSEVSRGDTEAFF,TGTGCCAGCAGTGAAGTGAGCAGGGGGGACACTGAAGCTTTCTTT
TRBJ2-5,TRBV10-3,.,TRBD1,CAISEDRVAETQYF,TGTGCCATCAGTGAGGACAGGGTAGCAGAGACCCAGTACTTC
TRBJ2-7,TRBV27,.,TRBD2,CASSQTLAGAAAYEQYF,TGTGCCAGCAGTCAAACACTAGCGGGGGCCGCCGCCTACGAGCAGTACTTC
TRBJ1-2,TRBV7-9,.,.,CASSSGRNYGYTF,TGTGCCAGCAGCTCGGGAAGAAACTATGGCTACACCTTC
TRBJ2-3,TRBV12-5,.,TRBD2,CASGGPGLAHYSTDTQYF,TGTGCTAGTGGTGGCCCGGGACTAGCGCATTACAGCACAGATACGCAGTATTTT
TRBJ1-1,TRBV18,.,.,CASSPLAGDPTEAFF,TGTGCCAGCTCACCACTAGCAGGGGACCCCACTGAAGCTTTCTTT
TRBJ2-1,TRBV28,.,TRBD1,CASSPIRDRVYNEQFF,TGTGCCAGCAGTCCCATTCGGGACAGGGTCTACAATGAGCAGTTCTTC
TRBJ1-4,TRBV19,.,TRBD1,CASRLQGINEKLFF,TGTGCCAGTAGATTACAGGGGATTAATGAAAAACTGTTTTTT
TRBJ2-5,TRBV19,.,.,CASSSTGPGGGTQYF,TGTGCCAGTAGTTCGACCGGGCCCGGAGGAGGGACCCAGTACTTC
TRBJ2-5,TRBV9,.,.,CASSSRGTRETQYF,TGTGCCAGCAGCTCTCGGGGGACGCGAGAGACCCAGTACTTC
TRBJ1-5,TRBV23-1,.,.,CASRTRTYQTITGSNQPQHF,TGCGCCAGCAGGACCCGAACATATCAAACAATTACAGGTAGCAATCAGCCCCAGCATTTT
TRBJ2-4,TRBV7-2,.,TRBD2,CASSPTGTSKKNF,TGTGCCAGCAGCCCGACCGGGACTAGCAAAAAGAACTTC
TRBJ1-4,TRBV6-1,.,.,CASSEDRVVEKLFF,TGTGCCAGCAGTGAAGACAGGGTGGTTGAAAAACTGTTTTTT
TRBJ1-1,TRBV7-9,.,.,CASSLGEGVTEAFF,TGTGCCAGCAGCTTAGGCGAGGGGGTCACTGAAGCTTTCTTT
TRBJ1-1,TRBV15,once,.,CATSAARGRNTEAFF,TGTGCCACCAGCGCCGCGCGGGGACGGAACACTGAAGCTTTCTTT
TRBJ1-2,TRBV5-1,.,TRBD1,CASSLAGTGINYGYTF,TGCGCCAGCAGCTTGGCTGGGACAGGGATAAACTATGGCTACACCTTC
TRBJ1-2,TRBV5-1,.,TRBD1,CASSLNGQAGGYTF,TGCGCCAGCAGCTTAAATGGACAGGCGGGAGGCTACACCTTC
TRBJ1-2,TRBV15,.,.,CATSRDLGAGGYTF,TGTGCCACCAGCAGAGATTTGGGGGCGGGTGGCTACACCTTC
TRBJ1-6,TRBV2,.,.,CASKRLNSPLHF,TGTGCCAGCAAGCGGTTGAATTCACCCCTCCACTTT
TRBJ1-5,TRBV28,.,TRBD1,CASSLLQGAQPQHF,TGTGCCAGCAGTTTACTACAGGGGGCTCAGCCCCAGCATTTT
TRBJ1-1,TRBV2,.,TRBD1,CASREDRVNTEAFF,TGTGCCAGCAGGGAGGACAGGGTGAACACTGAAGCTTTCTTT
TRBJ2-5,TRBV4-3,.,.,CASSQVGAQETQYF,TGCGCCAGCAGCCAAGTGGGGGCCCAAGAGACCCAGTACTTC